These 22 T cell receptor beta chains were all obtained from the same sample, sequenced in a study of T cells in localized non-small cell lung cancer. The table came from immunoSEQ multiplex PCR; TCRdb's copy has only in-frame clones and leaves some out. This table holds around 1,000 clones, roughly 25% found once. Sequences were derived from lung tumor tissue, sampled before any cancer treatment. The receptors here all came from a male donor older than 55 with stage I squamous cell lung carcinoma.

This clone is termed large (0.1 to 1%). The gene calls are TRBV11-3 and TRBJ2-5; the D is unclear. The V gene's germline CDR1 is SGHNT and CDR2 YENEEA. This CDR3 comprises 14 residues. The V end lost 3 bases, the J end lost 4 bases, and 12 bases lay between the germline ends. CDR3 nucleotides: TGTGCCAGCAGCTTGGCCCCCGCCGTAGAGACCCAGTACTTC. Protein product: CASSLAPAVETQYF.

In this sample, this clone turned up a few times. The rearrangement joins TRBV6-8 to TRBJ1-2; 7 nucleotides line up with TRBD1. Trimming took 6 bases from V and 3 from J; bases not matched to a gene: 10. Germline-derived CDR1 and CDR2 are MNHGY and SAAAGT. The length of the CDR3 is 15 residues. The CDR3 region is CASSEFGQAHYGYTF. The DNA for the CDR3 is TGTGCCAGCAGCGAGTTCGGACAGGCGCACTATGGCTACACCTTC.

The rearrangement joins TRBV9 to TRBJ1-4; 7 bases are a match to TRBD1. The CDR3 length is 14 residues. Germline trimming cut 5 bases from V and 4 bases from J; bases unmatched to any gene: 5. Germline CDR1 reads SGDLS; CDR2 reads YYNGEE. The CDR3 loop reads CASSKDRSNEKLFF. For the CDR3, the DNA is TGTGCCAGCAGTAAGGACAGGAGTAATGAAAAACTGTTTTTT.

The V and J genes are TRBV11-3 and TRBJ1-2; TRBD1 agrees at 9 bases. The junction had 12 bases not matched to a gene; V was cut back by 5 bases and J by 8 bases. CDR1 is SGHNT, CDR2 YENEEA, per germline. CDR3 length: 15 amino acids. The CDR3 region is CASSTSGQGMGGYTF. CDR3 coding DNA: TGTGCCAGCAGCACCTCGGGACAGGGAATGGGAGGCTACACCTTC. Supplemented by reference TRBV11-3 and TRBJ1-2, the full variable domain reads EAGVVQSPRYKIIEKKQPVAFWCNPISGHNTLYWYLQNLGQGPELLIRYENEEAVDDSQLPKDRFSAERLKGVDSTLKIQPAELGDSAVYLCASSTSGQGMGGYTFGSGTRLTVV.

By sample fraction, this clone is medium-sized. This chain connects TRBV11-3 to TRBJ2-7, with 14 bases that match TRBD2. The germline V gene has CDR1 SGHNT and CDR2 YENEEA. The length of the CDR3 is 16 residues. Germline trimming cut 4 bases from V and 2 bases from J; bases unmatched to any gene: 4. The CDR3 spells CASSSRLAGGPYEQYF. CDR3 in DNA: TGTGCCAGCAGCTCCCGACTAGCGGGAGGGCCCTACGAGCAGTACTTC.

This clone was seen a few times. The chain is built from TRBV5-1 and TRBJ1-1; TRBD1 might be the D (6 bases). With 3 bases removed from V and 1 base from J, the gap between germline ends came to 10 bases. This CDR3 has 14 amino acids. Germline CDR1 reads SGHRS; CDR2 reads YFSETQ. CDR3 in amino acids: CASSSRQANTEAFF. CDR3 DNA sequence: TGCGCCAGCAGCTCGCGACAGGCGAACACTGAAGCTTTCTTT.

This chain connects TRBV14 to TRBJ2-1, with 10 bases matching TRBD2. CDR1 is SGHDN, CDR2 FVKESK, per germline. V shed 1 base, J shed 7 bases, and the junction held 4 bases outside the gene matches. The CDR3 loop spans 15 amino acids. The CDR3 protein is CASSQVAGGGNEQFF. CDR3 nucleotide sequence: TGTGCCAGCAGCCAAGTAGCGGGAGGTGGAAATGAGCAGTTCTTC.

This chain connects TRBV11-3 to TRBJ2-1; 7 bases map to TRBD1. Germline CDR1 is SGHNT and CDR2 is YENEEA. The CDR3 sequence is 15 residues long. The ends lost 1 base at V and 5 bases at J; junction bases unmatched: 5. The CDR3 DNA follows: TGTGCCAGCAGCTTAGGTCCAGGGGGTGACAATGAGCAGTTCTTC. Translated: CASSLGPGGDNEQFF.

This sequence joins TRBV11-3 and TRBJ1-2; D is ambiguous. Germline CDR1 is SGHNT and CDR2 is YENEEA. Trimming took off 5 bases at V and 4 bases at J, with 17 bases between the two ends. This CDR3 has 15 residues. CDR3 DNA sequence: TGTGCCAGCAGCACAATTAATGGGCCCGGCTATGGCTACACCTTC. It encodes CASSTINGPGYGYTF.

The gene calls are TRBV29-1 and TRBJ1-1, with D maybe TRBD1 (6 bases). This CDR3 is built from 14 residues. The V end lost 4 bases, the J end lost 5 bases, and 17 bases lay between the germline ends. Germline loops: CDR1 SQVTM, CDR2 ANQGSEA. This chain's CDR3 is CSVGQGWVGTEAFF. The CDR3 DNA is TGCAGCGTTGGGCAGGGGTGGGTAGGGACTGAAGCTTTCTTT. Together with reference TRBV29-1 and TRBJ1-1, the CDR3 gives the full variable domain: SAVISQKPSRDICQRGTSLTIQCQVDSQVTMMFWYRQQPGQSLTLIATANQGSEATYESGFVIDKFPISRPNLTFSTLTVSNMSPEDSSIYLCSVGQGWVGTEAFFGQGTRLTVV.

The chain has TRBV5-1 and TRBJ1-1; D might be TRBD1 (5 bases). This CDR3 comprises 16 residues. V lost 2 bases and J lost 1, with 15 bases in between. The germline V gene has CDR1 SGHRS and CDR2 YFSETQ. CDR3 DNA: TGCGCCAGCAGCTTTACAGTCGCAGGGCCGAACACTGAAGCTTTCTTT. Its protein is CASSFTVAGPNTEAFF.

This clone was seen a handful of times. CDR3 amino acids: CASSVTSGSTDTQYF. CDR3 nucleotides: TGTGCCAGCAGTGTCACTAGCGGGAGCACAGATACGCAGTATTTT. The V call is TRBV6-8, the J call TRBJ2-3; 9 nucleotides agree with TRBD2. The CDR3 length is 15 residues. J gave up 0 bases and V 5 bases, and 3 bases lay outside the gene matches. Germline V gene lookup returns CDR1 MNHGY and CDR2 SAAAGT.

The V call is TRBV5-1, the J call TRBJ2-2; the match to TRBD1 covers 10 bases. J was trimmed by 7 bases and V by 0 bases; bases with no gene match: 3. This CDR3 has 15 residues. The V gene's germline CDR1 is SGHRS and CDR2 YFSETQ. CDR3 DNA sequence: TGCGCCAGCAGCTTGGAAGGGACAGGGGTCGGGGAGCTGTTTTTT. Its translation: CASSLEGTGVGELFF.

This CDR3 reads CASSQELWRGTLGGYTF. The CDR3 DNA reads as TGTGCCAGCAGCCAAGAGCTCTGGAGGGGGACCTTGGGCGGCTACACCTTC. This chain joins TRBV14 and TRBJ1-2; a weak D match, TRBD1 (6 bases). V was cut by 0 bases and J by 8 bases, with 22 bases left in between. This CDR3 spans 17 amino acids. The germline V gene encodes CDR1 SGHDN and CDR2 FVKESK.

This chain joins TRBV5-1 and TRBJ1-2; D is uncertain. V lost 4 bases, J lost 4 bases, and 14 bases lay in between. CDR3 length: 14 residues. Germline-derived CDR1 and CDR2 are SGHRS and YFSETQ. The CDR3 region is CASSPLTYSYGYTF. The DNA of the CDR3 is TGCGCCAGCAGCCCTCTAACATACAGCTATGGCTACACCTTC.

The chain has TRBV6-8 and TRBJ2-6; a weak D match, TRBD2 (7 bases). V lost 5 bases and J lost 0, with 14 bases in between. There are 17 residues in the CDR3. The germline V gene has CDR1 MNHGY and CDR2 SAAAGT. CDR3 amino acids: CASSATRGGSGANVLTF. CDR3 DNA: TGTGCCAGCAGTGCCACGAGGGGGGGCTCTGGGGCCAACGTCCTGACTTTC.

This clone was seen only a few times. The rearrangement uses TRBV6-8 and TRBJ2-3; D may be TRBD2 (5 bases). Germline V CDR1 and CDR2: MNHGY, SAAAGT. This CDR3 is 15 amino acids long. V was shortened by 6 bases and J by 6 bases, with 19 bases between the two germline ends. CDR3 sequence: CASREGSRPGDTQYF. The CDR3, as DNA: TGTGCCAGCAGAGAGGGCTCTAGGCCTGGGGATACGCAGTATTTT.

The rearrangement joins TRBV19 to TRBJ2-3; D might be TRBD1 or TRBD2, each matching 5 bases. V was cut by 3 bases and J by 6 bases, with 13 bases left in between. This CDR3 is built from 14 residues. Per germline, CDR1 LNHDA and CDR2 SQIVND (reference sequence). The CDR3 DNA follows: TGTGCCAGTAGTATTCTGCGAGAGGGGGATACGCAGTATTTT. This gives the protein CASSILREGDTQYF. Looking up the rest from reference TRBV19 and TRBJ2-3 gives the full variable domain: DGGITQSPKYLFRKEGQNVTLSCEQNLNHDAMYWYRQDPGQGLRLIYYSQIVNDFQKGDIAEGYSVSREKKESFPLTVTSAQKNPTAFYLCASSILREGDTQYFGPGTRLTVL.

This clone was observed a few times. The chain joins TRBV11-3 to TRBJ1-2; TRBD1 matches 9 bases. CDR3 length: 16 residues. Germline trimming cut 0 bases from V and 5 bases from J; bases unmatched to any gene: 7. From germline, CDR1 is SGHNT and CDR2 YENEEA. CDR3 loop: CASSLEGTGRGYGYTF. In DNA form, the CDR3 reads TGTGCCAGCAGCTTAGAAGGGACAGGGAGGGGATATGGCTACACCTTC.

In its sample, this clone was seen a few times. The rearrangement joins TRBV28 to TRBJ1-2; no clear D gene. Trimming stripped 5 bases from V and 4 bases from J, with 11 bases between. This CDR3 comprises 13 residues. Germline-derived CDR1 and CDR2 are MDHEN and SYDVKM. The DNA of the CDR3 is TGTGCCAGCAGTCCCATTGACACCTATGGCTACACCTTC. Its translation: CASSPIDTYGYTF.

This clone was observed a handful of times. The chain carries TRBV28 and TRBJ2-7, with no clear D. Trimming removed 5 bases from V and 7 bases from J, with 15 bases in between. This CDR3 is built from 13 residues. From germline, CDR1 is MDHEN and CDR2 SYDVKM. CDR3 in amino acids: CASSVVNDGEQYF. CDR3 in DNA: TGTGCCAGCAGTGTAGTTAATGATGGAGAGCAGTACTTC.

This clone was seen more than once but under ten times. The chain is built from TRBV9 and TRBJ2-2; tentatively, D is TRBD1 (6 bases). Germline V gene lookup returns CDR1 SGDLS and CDR2 YYNGEE. Trimming removed 4 bases from V and 5 bases from J, with 18 bases in between. The CDR3 sequence is 16 residues long. The CDR3 DNA sequence: TGTGCCAGCAGCCCAGGTCCAGCCCAGGGGACCGGGGAGCTGTTTTTT. This codes for CASSPGPAQGTGELFF.